This is a list of T cell receptor beta chains from one sample in a study of T-cell reconstitution after alpha-beta-depleted transplantation in children. TCRdb re-analysed the PCR reads in MiXCR, keeping a single row per CDR3 protein. The sample lists over 550,000 distinct CDR3 sequences; about 10% were seen once. The specimen comprised PBMCs from the stem cell graft donor, sampled from the stem cell graft. The receptors derive from a human donor who donated a stem cell graft to a child with acute myeloid leukemia. Each CDR3 is given with its conserved first and last residue. D genes are given only for firm matches.

d_gene,j_gene,v_gene,CDR3aa
TRBD1,TRBJ2-7,TRBV20-1,CSARKSGQGGYEQYF
-,TRBJ1-1,TRBV29-1,CSAGQPNTEAFF
-,TRBJ2-1,TRBV27,CASSPTQRLDNEQFF
-,TRBJ2-1,TRBV4-2,CASSQGGTGYEQFF
-,TRBJ1-4,TRBV11-1,CASSGAPVAGSANEKLFF
-,TRBJ1-2,TRBV9,CASSVEAGKVYGYTF
-,TRBJ2-1,TRBV15,CATSRDQGFPSGNEQFF
-,TRBJ2-1,TRBV5-1,CASSLEGRAPYNEQFF
TRBD2,TRBJ2-5,TRBV24-1,CATSDFGPGVAGGETQYF
TRBD1,TRBJ2-1,TRBV5-6,CASSLQGEYNEQFF
-,TRBJ2-3,TRBV6-5,CASSYSRQGADTQYF
-,TRBJ2-3,TRBV15,CATSLLGFSPTDTQYF
TRBD2,TRBJ2-5,TRBV29-1,CSVDRASGYQETQYF
TRBD1,TRBJ1-6,TRBV6-1,CASSARQGGSSPLHF
-,TRBJ2-1,TRBV9,CASSVGFPDYNEQFF
TRBD2,TRBJ2-1,TRBV29-1,CSVEGLADSYNEQFF
-,TRBJ1-2,TRBV4-3,CASSDRSLGNYGYTF
-,TRBJ1-6,TRBV27,CASSLQGNYNSPLHF
TRBD2,TRBJ2-7,TRBV10-3,CAISESTSGYTYEQYF
TRBD2,TRBJ2-3,TRBV9,CASSATGTSGFTDTQYF
TRBD2,TRBJ2-7,TRBV9,CASSVTGLGLEQYF
TRBD2,TRBJ2-1,TRBV12-3/TRBV12-4,CASSFSGRAGDEQFF
-,TRBJ2-3,TRBV21-1,CASPTQGGGTDTQYF
TRBD2,TRBJ2-1,TRBV20-1,CSARPPGLAGVGEQFF
-,TRBJ1-4,TRBV3-1,CASNSRDSNGKLFF
-,TRBJ2-5,TRBV5-1,CASSLVPGSETQYF
TRBD2,TRBJ2-1,TRBV20-1,CSADPSGSTSYNEQFF
-,TRBJ1-1,TRBV30,CAWSVSQNTEAFF
-,TRBJ2-2,TRBV11-2,CASTLRGASLSSGELFF
-,TRBJ2-6,TRBV5-1,CASSRDSGANVLTF
-,TRBJ2-3,TRBV5-1,CASSSGTTSTDTQYF